The rows below give T cell receptor beta chains drawn from one sample of a study of T cell responses to AZD1222 COVID-19 vaccine. The table came from immunoSEQ multiplex PCR; TCRdb's copy has only in-frame clones and leaves some out. The repertoire consists of around 100,000 clones, with about four fifths occurring once and the leading ten covering under 10%. The specimen comprised peripheral blood, sampled on day 0 of AZD1222 vaccination. The origin of the receptors is an adult in good health. Each CDR3 is given with its conserved first and last residue. Fields, in order: CDR3 protein, CDR3 DNA, V gene, clone size, J gene, D gene. D genes are given only for firm matches. The size of a clone is reported for some rows only, either as once, few or many, or as a class for expanded clones.

CDR3: CASSQGQVSTDTQYF
DNA: TGTGCCAGCTCACAAGGACAGGTTAGCACAGATACGCAGTATTTT
V: TRBV18
size: NA
J: TRBJ2-3
D: TRBD1

CDR3: CAREDGYTF
DNA: TGCGCCAGAGAAGATGGCTACACCTTC
V: TRBV23-1
size: NA
J: TRBJ1-2
D: NA

CDR3: CASSLVPGATGANVLTF
DNA: TGTGCCAGCAGCTTGGTCCCAGGGGCGACTGGGGCCAACGTCCTGACTTTC
V: TRBV5-4
size: NA
J: TRBJ2-6
D: NA

CDR3: CASVAGVADTQYF
DNA: TGTGCCAGCGTAGCGGGGGTCGCGGATACGCAGTATTTT
V: TRBV7-2
size: NA
J: TRBJ2-3
D: TRBD2

CDR3: CASSQAGATGELFF
DNA: TGTGCCAGCAGCCAAGCAGGAGCCACCGGGGAGCTGTTTTTT
V: TRBV3-1/TRBV3-2
size: once
J: TRBJ2-2
D: NA

CDR3: CASSQDGYGYTF
DNA: TGCGCCAGCAGCCAGGACGGATATGGCTACACCTTC
V: TRBV4-1
size: NA
J: TRBJ1-2
D: NA

CDR3: CASSRPGTGEVGELFF
DNA: TGTGCCAGCAGTCGTCCCGGGACAGGGGAGGTCGGGGAGCTGTTTTTT
V: TRBV27
size: NA
J: TRBJ2-2
D: TRBD1

CDR3: CASSPLGANTGELFF
DNA: TGTGCCAGCTCACCACTCGGGGCGAACACCGGGGAGCTGTTTTTT
V: TRBV18
size: NA
J: TRBJ2-2
D: NA

CDR3: CAITPSPGLAGGLNTGELFF
DNA: TGTGCCATCACCCCCTCCCCGGGACTAGCGGGGGGTTTGAACACCGGGGAGCTGTTTTTT
V: TRBV10-3
size: NA
J: TRBJ2-2
D: TRBD2

CDR3: CASSVTQGDTEAFF
DNA: TGTGCCAGCAGCGTTACTCAGGGCGACACTGAAGCTTTCTTT
V: TRBV3-1/TRBV3-2
size: once
J: TRBJ1-1
D: NA

CDR3: CASSLSKGGPYNEQFF
DNA: TGTGCCAGCAGCTTGAGTAAAGGGGGGCCTTACAATGAGCAGTTCTTC
V: TRBV7-9
size: NA
J: TRBJ2-1
D: NA

CDR3: CASSLLAGTYEQYF
DNA: TGTGCCAGCAGTTTACTTGCCGGGACCTACGAGCAGTACTTC
V: TRBV27
size: NA
J: TRBJ2-7
D: NA

CDR3: CSVVSPYQETQYF
DNA: TGCAGCGTCGTTAGTCCTTACCAAGAGACCCAGTACTTC
V: TRBV29-1
size: NA
J: TRBJ2-5
D: NA

CDR3: CASSNRGLSGNTIYF
DNA: TGTGCCAGCAGCAACAGGGGCTTATCTGGAAACACCATATATTTT
V: TRBV7-8
size: NA
J: TRBJ1-3
D: TRBD1

CDR3: CASRYLGLAGEETQYF
DNA: TGTGCCAGCAGATACCTTGGCCTAGCGGGGGAAGAGACCCAGTACTTC
V: TRBV27
size: NA
J: TRBJ2-5
D: TRBD2

CDR3: CASSPEEDTIYF
DNA: TGTGCCAGCAGCCCTGAAGAGGACACCATATATTTT
V: TRBV9
size: NA
J: TRBJ1-3
D: NA

CDR3: CASRISGTAVTEAFF
DNA: TGTGCCAGCAGAATATCCGGGACGGCGGTCACTGAAGCTTTCTTT
V: TRBV28
size: NA
J: TRBJ1-1
D: NA

CDR3: CASSVDAGTTNEKLFF
DNA: TGTGCCAGCAGCGTAGACGCCGGGACAACTAATGAAAAACTGTTTTTT
V: TRBV9
size: NA
J: TRBJ1-4
D: NA

CDR3: CASSLLGSGSYYEQYF
DNA: TGTGCCAGCAGTTTATTAGGTAGCGGGTCCTACTACGAGCAGTACTTC
V: TRBV28
size: NA
J: TRBJ2-7
D: TRBD2

CDR3: CASSYTLATEAFF
DNA: TGTGCCAGCAGTTACACGCTGGCGACTGAAGCTTTCTTT
V: TRBV6-2/TRBV6-3
size: once
J: TRBJ1-1
D: NA

CDR3: CASSQDVTGGLRETQYF
DNA: TGCGCCAGCAGCCAAGACGTGACAGGGGGTTTGCGAGAGACCCAGTACTTC
V: TRBV4-1
size: few
J: TRBJ2-5
D: TRBD1

CDR3: CASSKGERGGDEQFF
DNA: TGTGCCAGCAGCAAAGGGGAAAGGGGGGGAGATGAGCAGTTCTTC
V: TRBV21-1
size: NA
J: TRBJ2-1
D: NA

CDR3: CASSPTGTAGNQPQHF
DNA: TGTGCCAGCAGCCCAACCGGGACCGCAGGCAATCAGCCCCAGCATTTT
V: TRBV28
size: NA
J: TRBJ1-5
D: NA

CDR3: CASSETGTGTYEQYF
DNA: TGTGCCAGCAGTGAGACCGGGACAGGGACCTACGAGCAGTACTTC
V: TRBV25-1
size: NA
J: TRBJ2-7
D: TRBD1

CDR3: CASSLSGGTDTQYF
DNA: TGCGCCAGCAGCTTGTCAGGGGGTACAGATACGCAGTATTTT
V: TRBV5-1
size: NA
J: TRBJ2-3
D: TRBD1

CDR3: CASTWDSPSTDTQYF
DNA: TGCGCCAGCACCTGGGACAGTCCAAGCACAGATACGCAGTATTTT
V: TRBV5-1
size: NA
J: TRBJ2-3
D: TRBD1

CDR3: CASGYDGGSPLHF
DNA: TGTGCCAGCGGCTACGACGGAGGGTCACCCCTCCACTTT
V: TRBV11-2
size: few
J: TRBJ1-6
D: NA

CDR3: CSARRTYGYTF
DNA: TGCAGTGCTAGGCGAACGTATGGCTACACCTTC
V: TRBV20-1
size: NA
J: TRBJ1-2
D: NA

CDR3: CASSDRTSGSRYEQYF
DNA: TGTGCCAGCAGCGACCGGACTAGCGGGAGTCGGTACGAGCAGTACTTC
V: TRBV7-2
size: few
J: TRBJ2-7
D: TRBD2

CDR3: CASSLFILQETQYF
DNA: TGTGCCAGCAGCTTATTCATCCTTCAAGAGACCCAGTACTTC
V: TRBV7-9
size: NA
J: TRBJ2-5
D: NA

CDR3: CASSLVGGAQDTIYF
DNA: TGCGCCAGCAGCTTGGTTGGGGGGGCGCAGGACACCATATATTTT
V: TRBV5-1
size: NA
J: TRBJ1-3
D: NA

CDR3: CASSPPGRNGYTF
DNA: TGTGCCAGCTCACCACCGGGACGGAATGGCTACACCTTC
V: TRBV18
size: NA
J: TRBJ1-2
D: NA

CDR3: CASSQEGRTAGEKLFF
DNA: TGCGCCAGCAGCCAAGAAGGGAGGACAGCCGGGGAAAAACTGTTTTTT
V: TRBV4-1
size: NA
J: TRBJ1-4
D: NA

CDR3: CASSLAGTATQETQYF
DNA: TGCGCCAGCAGCTTGGCGGGGACAGCTACTCAAGAGACCCAGTACTTC
V: TRBV5-1
size: NA
J: TRBJ2-5
D: TRBD1

CDR3: CASTPSSGVTNEKLFF
DNA: TGTGCCAGCACCCCCAGCTCCGGCGTTACTAATGAAAAACTGTTTTTT
V: TRBV21-1
size: NA
J: TRBJ1-4
D: NA

CDR3: CASSHRGVEETQYF
DNA: TGTGCCAGCAGCCACAGGGGGGTGGAGGAGACCCAGTACTTC
V: TRBV3-1/TRBV3-2
size: NA
J: TRBJ2-5
D: NA

CDR3: CASSKHLGMNTEAFF
DNA: TGCGCCAGCAGCAAACACCTCGGCATGAACACTGAAGCTTTCTTT
V: TRBV4-1
size: few
J: TRBJ1-1
D: NA